The 29 T cell receptor beta chains below all came from one sample that was sequenced in a study of cytomegalovirus exposure and HLA in healthy donors. The PCR contained 60 Vbeta and 13 Jbeta primers. Libraries were prepared by immunoSEQ multiplex PCR; TCRdb keeps only in-frame clonotypes and omits some of them. Found here are 120,000 or so clones, approximately 80% of them singletons; the top ten hold more than 3%. The specimen was PBMCs. The receptor set was obtained from a young man in good health and CMV-seronegative.

This clone was found a few times. The V call is TRBV10-1, the J call TRBJ1-4, with a weak D call TRBD1 (6 bases). The CDR3 has 17 amino acids. The V gene's germline CDR1 is WNHNN and CDR2 SYGVQD (reference sequence). Trimming took off 6 bases at V and 0 bases at J, with 17 bases between the two ends. This CDR3 is CASRGAPRPATNEKLFF. In nucleotides, the CDR3 is TGCGCCAGCAGGGGGGCCCCCCGGCCAGCAACTAATGAAAAACTGTTTTTT.

The J gene is TRBJ2-3, the V gene TRBV19; 9 bases map to TRBD2. The V gene end was trimmed by 7 bases and the J gene end by 3 bases; junction bases not matched to a gene: 5. The length of the CDR3 is 14 residues. The germline gives CDR1 LNHDA, CDR2 SQIVND (reference sequence). For the CDR3, the DNA is TGTGCCAGTACCCTGGGACTAGCAACAGATACGCAGTATTTT. Translated: CASTLGLATDTQYF.

The chain recombines TRBV28 with TRBJ1-4; no reliable D call. CDR3 length: 10 residues. Trimming cost V 5 bases and J 8 bases, with 3 bases left between them. CDR1 and CDR2 (germline): MDHEN, SYDVKM. CDR3 in DNA: TGTGCCAGCAGTGGCGAAAAACTGTTTTTT. Protein sequence: CASSGEKLFF.

Written as DNA, the CDR3 is TGTGCCAGCTCCCAGAATCAACAAGGGACATTAGGAAATCAGCCCCAGCATTTT. This sequence encodes CASSQNQQGTLGNQPQHF. The genes are TRBV18 and TRBJ1-5, with D possibly TRBD1 on 6 matching bases. V was trimmed by 6 bases and J by 4 bases, leaving 25 bases between them. Germline values: CDR1 KGHSH, CDR2 LQKENI. The length of the CDR3 is 18 residues.

The chain joins TRBV7-9 to TRBJ1-4, with D unresolved. The V gene lost 1 base and the J gene lost 5 bases, with 5 bases spanning the gap. Germline values: CDR1 SEHNR, CDR2 FQNEAQ (reference sequence). The length of the CDR3 is 13 residues. The DNA for the CDR3 is TGTGCCAGCAGCTTAGACGGGAATGAAAAACTGTTTTTT. Its protein product is CASSLDGNEKLFF.

This clone appeared a few times. The V call is TRBV6-1, the J call TRBJ1-2, with 8 positions matching TRBD1. From germline, CDR1 is MNHNS and CDR2 SASEGT. This CDR3 has 15 amino acids. Trimming at V came to 4 bases and at J to 8 bases, leaving 12 bases not matched to a gene. The CDR3 DNA reads as TGTGCCAGCAGTGCCACCGCCCAGGGGGCGAACGGCTACACCTTC. It is translated as CASSATAQGANGYTF.

The chain recombines TRBV19 with TRBJ2-7, with 13 bases identical to TRBD2. Germline CDR1 reads LNHDA; CDR2 reads SQIVND (reference sequence). Losses at the gene ends were 4 bases for V and 2 bases for J; bases not matched to a gene: 14. This CDR3 is 19 amino acids long. The CDR3 sequence is CASSTRKTSGRSRAYEQYF. CDR3 in DNA: TGTGCCAGTAGTACCCGAAAGACTAGCGGGAGGAGTAGGGCCTACGAGCAGTACTTC.

This chain uses TRBV9 with TRBJ1-6; weak D call: TRBD1 (6 bases). Deletions cut 4 bases from V and 6 bases from J, with 20 bases between. There are 17 residues in the CDR3. Germline CDR1 SGDLS, CDR2 YYNGEE. CDR3: CASSPQMTGSFNSPLHF. CDR3 sequence (DNA): TGTGCCAGCAGCCCACAAATGACAGGCAGCTTTAATTCACCCCTCCACTTT.

The rearrangement joins TRBV7-2 to TRBJ1-1, with 8 bases matching TRBD1. The CDR3 is 15 residues long. Germline loops: CDR1 SGHTA, CDR2 FQGNSA. Germline trimming cut 2 bases from V and 1 base from J; bases unmatched to any gene: 3. In nucleotides, the CDR3 is TGTGCCAGCAGCTTACAGGGGGCAGGGAACACTGAAGCTTTCTTT. It yields the protein CASSLQGAGNTEAFF.

This clone has a single count. The genes are TRBV9 and TRBJ2-4; TRBD2 matches 7 bases. This CDR3 comprises 17 residues. CDR1 and CDR2 from the germline V gene are SGDLS and YYNGEE. V was clipped by 4 bases and J by 0 bases; unmatched bases: 10. The CDR3 DNA reads as TGTGCCAGCAGCTCGACCGGGGACTACATAGCCAAAAACATTCAGTACTTC. Translating gives CASSSTGDYIAKNIQYF.

The V and J genes are TRBV30 and TRBJ2-1; 8 nucleotides match TRBD2. V shed 3 bases and J 3 bases; nucleotides not matched to a gene: 10. CDR1 and CDR2 (germline): GTSNPN, SVGIG (reference sequence). The CDR3 covers 16 residues. The CDR3 reads CAWRGGGRTVYNEQFF. Written as DNA, the CDR3 is TGTGCCTGGAGAGGAGGCGGGAGGACCGTCTACAATGAGCAGTTCTTC. Combining the CDR3 with reference TRBV30 and TRBJ2-1 gives the whole variable domain SQTIHQWPATLVQPVGSPLSLECTVEGTSNPNLYWYRQAAGRGLQLLFYSVGIGQISSEVPQNLSASRPQDRQFILSSKKLLLSDSGFYLCAWRGGGRTVYNEQFFGPGTRLTVL.

The chain has TRBV27 and TRBJ1-4; D is ambiguous. Deletions cut 6 bases from V and 5 bases from J, with 7 bases between. Germline V lookup: CDR1 MNHEY, CDR2 SMNVEV (reference sequence). This CDR3 has 12 amino acids. CDR3 sequence (DNA): TGTGCCAGCAGGAGTTTCAATGAAAAACTGTTTTTT. It codes for CASRSFNEKLFF. Drawing the rest from reference TRBV27 and TRBJ1-4, the complete variable domain is EAQVTQNPRYLITVTGKKLTVTCSQNMNHEYMSWYRQDPGLGLRQIYYSMNVEVTDKGDVPEGYKVSRKEKRNFPLILESPSPNQTSLYFCASRSFNEKLFFGSGTQLSVL.

This clone showed up just once. The CDR3 DNA sequence: TGTGCCAGCAGTCCGGGGGGGAGCAATCAGCCCCAGCATTTT. Encoded protein: CASSPGGSNQPQHF. The chain is built from TRBV7-9 and TRBJ1-5; possibly TRBD1 for D (5 bases). This CDR3 has 14 amino acids. The V and J ends lost 6 bases and 1 base respectively, with 10 bases between them. CDR1 is SEHNR, CDR2 FQNEAQ, per germline (reference sequence).

The genes are TRBV6-1 and TRBJ2-4; TRBD1 aligns across 10 bases. This CDR3 spans 15 amino acids. Germline CDR1 MNHNS, CDR2 SASEGT. V shed 2 bases, J shed 5 bases, and the junction held 3 bases outside the gene matches. In nucleotides, the CDR3 is TGTGCCAGCAGTGAAAGGGGACAGGGGCAAAACATTCAGTACTTC. Protein product: CASSERGQGQNIQYF.

V is TRBV5-1 and J is TRBJ1-6; 10 bases map to TRBD1. The germline gives CDR1 SGHRS, CDR2 YFSETQ. The CDR3 runs 14 residues. The J segment lost 10 bases and the V segment lost 0 bases, leaving 1 base of the junction unmatched. The CDR3 loop is CASSLGDRGSPLHF. For the CDR3, the DNA is TGCGCCAGCAGCTTGGGGGACAGGGGCTCACCCCTCCACTTT.

The chain links TRBV10-3 to TRBJ2-2; no clear D gene. The germline V and J ends were trimmed by 7 bases and 2 bases, with 11 bases remaining between them. The CDR3 is made up of 14 amino acids. Germline lookup yields CDR1 ENHRY and CDR2 SYGVKD. CDR3 sequence reads: CAIKQQPNTGELFF. The CDR3 DNA is TGTGCCATCAAGCAACAGCCAAACACCGGGGAGCTGTTTTTT.

This CDR3 reads CASSLMRVNEQFF. DNA for the CDR3: TGTGCCAGCAGCTTGATGAGGGTGAATGAGCAGTTCTTC. This sequence joins TRBV7-2 and TRBJ2-1; tentatively, D is TRBD2 (5 bases). The CDR3 runs to 13 residues. In germline, CDR1 is SGHTA, CDR2 FQGNSA. Trimming left V 3 bases short and J 7 bases short, with 10 bases between.

The chain recombines TRBV4-2 with TRBJ1-1, with unresolved D. This CDR3 has 13 residues. V was trimmed by 6 bases and J by 0 bases, leaving 8 bases between them. CDR1 is LGHNA and CDR2 is YNFKEQ in the germline V gene. The CDR3 spells CASSRGVNTEAFF. The DNA of the CDR3 is TGTGCCAGCAGTCGGGGTGTGAACACTGAAGCTTTCTTT.

The chain combines TRBV6-5 with TRBJ2-2; 7 nucleotides agree with TRBD1. The CDR3 runs to 14 residues. The germline CDR1 and CDR2 sequences are MNHEY and SVGAGI. Trimming removed 4 bases from V and 4 bases from J; junction bases left unmatched: 3. CDR3 DNA sequence: TGTGCCAGCAGTTTGACAGGGTTCACCGGGGAGCTGTTTTTT. Protein product: CASSLTGFTGELFF.

This clone appeared once. The chain recombines TRBV4-3 with TRBJ1-6, with TRBD1 matching 10 bases. The CDR3 has 17 amino acids. CDR1 is LGHNA and CDR2 is YSLEER in the germline V gene. J was trimmed by 8 bases and V by 0 bases; bases with no gene match: 7. As DNA, the CDR3 is TGCGCCAGCAGCCAAGAATTGACGGACAGGGGGGATTCACCCCTCCACTTT. Its protein is CASSQELTDRGDSPLHF.

The chain has TRBV4-1 and TRBJ1-4, with D maybe TRBD1 (5 bases). In germline, CDR1 is MGHRA, CDR2 YSYEKL. The V and J ends lost 4 bases and 6 bases respectively, with 15 bases between them. The CDR3 runs to 15 residues. DNA of the CDR3: TGCGCCAGCAGCCTAAGGGAAGAAGGGGATGAAAAACTGTTTTTT. Protein product: CASSLREEGDEKLFF.

This clone was detected only once. The chain uses TRBV9 and TRBJ2-5; 7 bases match TRBD1. Trimming took 4 bases from V and 3 from J; bases not matched to a gene: 6. Germline assignment: CDR1 SGDLS and CDR2 YYNGEE. The CDR3 covers 14 residues. DNA of the CDR3: TGTGCCAGCAGCCCTAGACAGGGAAAAGAGACCCAGTACTTC. Encoded protein: CASSPRQGKETQYF.

This chain connects TRBV19 to TRBJ2-3; 11 positions match TRBD1. Trimming cost V 8 bases and J 5 bases; bases outside gene matches: 3. The germline CDR1 and CDR2 sequences are LNHDA and SQIVND (reference sequence). The CDR3 covers 13 residues. The CDR3 DNA is TGTGCCAGTTCGGGACAGGGGGGAGATACGCAGTATTTT. Translation: CASSGQGGDTQYF. Supplemented by reference TRBV19 and TRBJ2-3, the full variable domain reads DGGITQSPKYLFRKEGQNVTLSCEQNLNHDAMYWYRQDPGQGLRLIYYSQIVNDFQKGDIAEGYSVSREKKESFPLTVTSAQKNPTAFYLCASSGQGGDTQYFGPGTRLTVL.

CDR3 in amino acids: CASSHRGRVYEQYF. In DNA, the CDR3 is TGTGCCAGCAGTCACAGGGGGCGCGTTTACGAGCAGTACTTC. The rearrangement joins TRBV27 to TRBJ2-7, with 9 nucleotides matching TRBD1. Germline V lookup: CDR1 MNHEY, CDR2 SMNVEV (reference sequence). This CDR3 has 14 amino acids. Trimming took 5 bases from V and 4 from J; bases not matched to a gene: 6.

The chain joins TRBV7-9 to TRBJ1-2; TRBD1 matches at 7 bases. The J segment lost 2 bases and the V segment lost 4 bases, leaving 4 bases of the junction unmatched. CDR1 and CDR2 from the germline V gene are SEHNR and FQNEAQ (reference sequence). There are 14 residues in the CDR3. As DNA, the CDR3 is TGTGCCAGCAGCTCCCGGGACAGAAACTATGGCTACACCTTC. Amino acids: CASSSRDRNYGYTF.

The gene calls are TRBV11-2 and TRBJ1-1, with D perhaps matching TRBD1 (6 bases). In germline, CDR1 is SGHAT, CDR2 FQNNGV. V was clipped by 0 bases and J by 0 bases, with 8 bases between them. The CDR3 totals 15 residues. CDR3 sequence reads: CASSLEPGVNTEAFF. The CDR3 bases are TGTGCCAGCAGCTTAGAACCAGGGGTGAACACTGAAGCTTTCTTT.

The chain links TRBV9 to TRBJ1-6; D might be TRBD1 (6 bases). The V end was cut by 4 bases, the J end by 3 bases, with 8 bases between. The CDR3 length is 14 residues. Germline CDR1 reads SGDLS; CDR2 reads YYNGEE. This CDR3 is CASSLQGYNSPLHF. CDR3 in DNA: TGTGCCAGCAGCCTACAGGGCTATAATTCACCCCTCCACTTT.

The CDR3 DNA reads as TGTGCCAGCAGTTATCTGACAGCCACTGAAGCTTTCTTT. Its translation: CASSYLTATEAFF. The chain links TRBV28 to TRBJ1-1; a weak D match, TRBD1 (5 bases). V lost 4 bases and J 4 bases, leaving 10 bases between the germline ends. Germline CDR1 and CDR2: MDHEN and SYDVKM. The CDR3 is 13 amino acids.

DNA for the CDR3: TGCAGCGTTGTTACAGGGCGTAGCAATGAGCAGTTCTTC. As protein: CSVVTGRSNEQFF. The genes are TRBV29-1 and TRBJ2-1; tentative D call: TRBD1 (6 bases). Looked up from germline, CDR1 is SQVTM and CDR2 is ANQGSEA. Trimming stripped 4 bases from V and 6 bases from J, with 13 bases between. The CDR3 contains 13 residues.